Below are 18 T cell receptor beta chains sequenced from a single sample in a study of blood T cell repertoires in COVID-19. Only in-frame clones appear in the TCRdb table, and some are missing; sequencing was by immunoSEQ multiplex PCR. The sample has under 200,000 clones, around 84% seen once. The sample was peripheral blood. Every receptor here comes from a man aged 60 to 69 with COVID-19, enrolled during active disease.

The J gene is TRBJ2-5, the V gene TRBV5-5; no definite D call. The V gene's germline CDR1 is SGHKS and CDR2 YYEKEE (reference sequence). Trimming stripped 2 bases from V and 5 bases from J, with 10 bases between. The CDR3 is made up of 13 amino acids. CDR3 in amino acids: CASSFGPKETQYF. Here the CDR3 DNA reads TGTGCCAGCAGCTTTGGGCCCAAGGAGACCCAGTACTTC.

The V gene is TRBV24-1, the J gene TRBJ1-5; weak D call: TRBD1 (5 bases). CDR3 length: 16 amino acids. With 4 bases removed from V and 4 bases from J, the gap between germline ends came to 16 bases. Germline lookup yields CDR1 KGHDR and CDR2 SFDVKD. CDR3: CATSDPGTGVNQPQHF. Here the CDR3 DNA reads TGTGCCACCAGTGACCCTGGGACGGGAGTGAATCAGCCCCAGCATTTT.

The chain has TRBV9 and TRBJ2-2, with D possibly being TRBD1 (6 bases). Germline loops: CDR1 SGDLS, CDR2 YYNGEE. CDR3 length: 16 amino acids. The V and J ends lost 0 bases and 1 base respectively, with 10 bases between them. The CDR3 DNA follows: TGTGCCAGCAGCGTAGTGGACAGAATGAACACCGGGGAGCTGTTTTTT. It is translated as CASSVVDRMNTGELFF.

The chain uses TRBV7-8 and TRBJ2-3; 8 bases are shared with TRBD1. In germline, CDR1 is SGHVS, CDR2 FQNEAQ. Losses at the gene ends were 1 base for V and 2 bases for J; bases not matched to a gene: 5. The CDR3 consists of 16 residues. The CDR3 here is CASSLGTGRSTDTQYF. CDR3 bases: TGTGCCAGCAGCTTAGGGACAGGGAGATCCACAGATACGCAGTATTTT.

The V call is TRBV19, the J call TRBJ1-2; D possibly corresponds to TRBD1 (5 bases). Germline CDR1 reads LNHDA; CDR2 reads SQIVND (reference sequence). Trimming pared 3 bases from V and 0 bases from J, leaving 14 bases between. This CDR3 has 16 amino acids. The CDR3 spells CASSITTTVSNYGYTF. The CDR3 bases are TGTGCCAGTAGTATCACAACGACAGTATCTAACTATGGCTACACCTTC.

The V and J genes are TRBV7-3 and TRBJ1-2; 9 bases are a match to TRBD1. Trimming cost V 1 base and J 2 bases; bases outside gene matches: 5. Germline V gene lookup returns CDR1 SGHTA and CDR2 FQGTGA. The length of the CDR3 is 16 residues. The CDR3 is CASSLRGGTGNYGYTF. The CDR3 nucleotides read TGTGCCAGCAGCTTAAGGGGTGGGACAGGGAACTATGGCTACACCTTC.

The chain links TRBV2 to TRBJ2-7; D remains ambiguous. This CDR3 region has 14 residues. Trimming took off 3 bases at V and 0 bases at J, with 9 bases between the two ends. Germline CDR1 SNHLY, CDR2 FYNNEI. Here the CDR3 reads CASSDLGSSYEQYF. The CDR3 bases are TGTGCCAGCAGTGATCTGGGCAGCTCCTACGAGCAGTACTTC.

V usage is TRBV4-3 and J usage is TRBJ2-3, with 8 nucleotides matching TRBD2. Losses at the gene ends were 2 bases for V and 3 bases for J; bases not matched to a gene: 13. Germline V gives CDR1 LGHNA, CDR2 YSLEER. This CDR3 comprises 18 residues. The CDR3 is CASSQNGLRSGSTDTQYF. In nucleotides, the CDR3 is TGCGCCAGCAGCCAAAACGGGCTCAGAAGCGGGAGTACAGATACGCAGTATTTT.

The chain combines TRBV5-1 with TRBJ2-5; 7 positions match TRBD1. Germline V lookup: CDR1 SGHRS, CDR2 YFSETQ. V was pared by 1 base and J by 2 bases, with 5 bases of the junction left unmatched. This CDR3 is 15 amino acids long. DNA for the CDR3: TGCGCCAGCAGCTTGCGACAGGGAGTTCAAGAGACCCAGTACTTC. The encoded protein is CASSLRQGVQETQYF.

The genes are TRBV30 and TRBJ1-1; no reliable D call. Trimming removed 1 base from V and 3 bases from J, with 15 bases in between. In germline, CDR1 is GTSNPN, CDR2 SVGIG (reference sequence). This CDR3 has 15 amino acids. This CDR3 is CAWSGMRGLDTEAFF. The DNA of the CDR3 is TGTGCCTGGAGTGGCATGCGAGGGTTGGACACTGAAGCTTTCTTT. Looking up the rest from reference TRBV30 and TRBJ1-1 gives the full variable domain: SQTIHQWPATLVQPVGSPLSLECTVEGTSNPNLYWYRQAAGRGLQLLFYSVGIGQISSEVPQNLSASRPQDRQFILSSKKLLLSDSGFYLCAWSGMRGLDTEAFFGQGTRLTVV.

The gene calls are TRBV11-3 and TRBJ2-2; TRBD2 matches at 11 bases. Germline CDR1 is SGHNT and CDR2 is YENEEA. V gave up 5 bases and J gave up 1 base; unmatched junction bases: 0. The CDR3 loop spans 15 amino acids. CDR3 DNA: TGTGCCAGCAGCGGGACTAGCGGGAACACCGGGGAGCTGTTTTTT. The encoded protein is CASSGTSGNTGELFF.

The chain links TRBV9 to TRBJ2-7, with 7 bases lining up with TRBD2. CDR1 SGDLS and CDR2 YYNGEE come from the germline V gene. V was pared by 4 bases and J by 3 bases, with 13 bases of the junction left unmatched. This CDR3 comprises 16 residues. The CDR3 spells CASSPTTRAGVYEQYF. The CDR3 DNA follows: TGTGCCAGCAGCCCAACGACCAGGGCGGGGGTCTACGAGCAGTACTTC.

J is TRBJ2-3 and V is TRBV6-2 or TRBV6-3; 10 bases line up with TRBD2. V gave up 0 bases and J gave up 2 bases; unmatched junction bases: 2. The CDR3 runs 16 residues. Germline values: CDR1 MNHEY, CDR2 SVGEGT. CDR3: CASSYSLAGYTDTQYF. DNA for the CDR3: TGTGCCAGCAGTTACTCACTAGCGGGATACACAGATACGCAGTATTTT.

This chain connects TRBV7-6 to TRBJ1-1; 8 positions match TRBD1. V was pared by 4 bases and J by 6 bases, with 10 bases of the junction left unmatched. Germline V CDR1 and CDR2: SGHVS, FNYEAQ. The CDR3 is made up of 15 amino acids. The CDR3 region has the DNA TGTGCCAGCAGCTCGGACCAGGGGGCTCTCGCTGAAGCTTTCTTT. Residues: CASSSDQGALAEAFF.

This clone appeared a single time. The chain employs TRBV28 and TRBJ1-1; tentative D call: TRBD1 (6 bases). V lost 3 bases to trimming and J lost 7 bases, with 12 bases between them. Germline-derived CDR1 and CDR2 are MDHEN and SYDVKM. CDR3 length: 13 amino acids. The CDR3 nucleotides are TGTGCCAGCAGTTTCCGGACAGACCATGAAGCTTTCTTT. This encodes CASSFRTDHEAFF.

The genes are TRBV6-5 and TRBJ1-1, with a possible D match to TRBD1 (5 bases). V was clipped by 2 bases and J by 2 bases, with 9 bases between them. This CDR3 is 14 amino acids long. Germline-derived CDR1 and CDR2 are MNHEY and SVGAGI. DNA for the CDR3: TGTGCCAGCAGTTACATCGGGGGTAACACTGAAGCTTTCTTT. Translated: CASSYIGGNTEAFF.

The J gene is TRBJ2-7, the V gene TRBV6-5; a weak D match, TRBD1 (6 bases). Germline-derived CDR1 and CDR2 are MNHEY and SVGAGI. The V end lost 5 bases, the J end lost 0 bases, and 14 bases lay between the germline ends. This CDR3 has 15 residues. The CDR3, as DNA: TGTGCCAGCAGTCCACGACAGGTTAGCTCCTACGAGCAGTACTTC. This gives the protein CASSPRQVSSYEQYF.

This chain connects TRBV6-5 to TRBJ1-4; 9 bases fit TRBD1. V trimming: 0 bases; J trimming: 8 bases; junction bases outside the gene matches: 4. CDR3 length: 15 amino acids. Germline V lookup: CDR1 MNHEY, CDR2 SVGAGI. In DNA form, the CDR3 reads TGTGCCAGCAGTTACTCGGGACAGGGTCTCGAAAAACTGTTTTTT. Its translation: CASSYSGQGLEKLFF.